What follows are 9 T cell receptor beta chains derived from one specimen sequenced in a study of blood T cells in healthy people across ages. The authors ran a second PCR of 7 to 11 cycles using a sample-barcoded 5' primer and a J-beta primer mix. TCRdb re-derived calls from the 5' RACE reads in MiXCR, one entry per CDR3 protein. The sample yields about 1.1 million distinct CDR3 sequences, under 40% seen once. Sequenced sample: blood. The source is a man younger than 30 in good health.

This clonotype was observed a few times. The chain joins TRBV9 to TRBJ1-1; weak D call: TRBD1 (5 bases). Per the germline V gene, CDR1 is SGDLS and CDR2 is YYNGEE. Trimming took off 4 bases at V and 1 base at J, with 11 bases between the two ends. This CDR3 is built from 14 residues. Here the CDR3 DNA reads TGTGCCAGCAGCCGGGCGGGGGAGAACACTGAAGCTTTCTTT. It specifies CASSRAGENTEAFF.

The chain carries TRBV6-5 and TRBJ2-5; D assignment may be TRBD1 or TRBD2 (6 bases each). The J call may be wrong; the DNA end is better matched by TRBJ2-7. This CDR3 is 15 amino acids long. The germline V gene has CDR1 MNHEY and CDR2 SVGAGI. The CDR3 coding sequence is TGTGCCAGCAGTTACTCAAGGAGGGGGGCCTACGAGCAGTACTTC. Its translation is CASSYSRRGAYEQYF.

This rearrangement joins TRBV5-4 to TRBJ1-3; 11 bases map to TRBD1. V lost 4 bases to trimming and J lost 4 bases; unmatched junction nucleotides: 4. Germline V CDR1 and CDR2: SGHNT, YYREEE (reference sequence). This CDR3 region has 15 residues. Here the CDR3 DNA reads TGTGCCAGCAGCCCGGACAGGGGGCGAGGAAACACCATATATTTT. Translated: CASSPDRGRGNTIYF. The full variable domain, in which reference TRBV5-4 and TRBJ1-3 provide the parts outside the CDR3, is ETGVTQSPTHLIKTRGQQVTLRCSSQSGHNTVSWYQQALGQGPQFIFQYYREEENGRGNFPPRFSGLQFPNYSSELNVNALELDDSALYLCASSPDRGRGNTIYFGEGSWLTVV.

V is TRBV3-1 and J is TRBJ2-7, with 8 positions matching TRBD1. J was trimmed by 2 bases and V by 1 base; bases with no gene match: 4. Germline loops: CDR1 LGHDT, CDR2 YNNKEL (reference sequence). The CDR3 is 15 residues long. CDR3 residues: CASSQVPGGTYEQYF. DNA of the CDR3: TGTGCCAGCAGCCAAGTACCAGGGGGCACCTACGAGCAGTACTTC.

This clonotype has only a few counts. This sequence joins TRBV7-2 and TRBJ2-1; D remains unclear. CDR3 length equals 13 residues. Germline loops: CDR1 SGHTA, CDR2 FQGNSA. V shed 2 bases and J shed 6 bases, with 8 bases lying between them. The CDR3 DNA sequence: TGTGCCAGCAGCTTAAAGGGTGTCAATGAGCAGTTCTTC. Amino acid sequence: CASSLKGVNEQFF.

V gene TRBV20-1 combines with J gene TRBJ2-3, with 8 bases that match TRBD2. Germline CDR1 DFQATT, CDR2 SNEGSKA (reference sequence). CDR3 length: 15 amino acids. The J segment lost 2 bases and the V segment lost 1 base, leaving 5 bases of the junction unmatched. CDR3: CSARVLAEHTDTQYF. The CDR3 DNA reads as TGCAGTGCTAGAGTACTAGCGGAGCACACAGATACGCAGTATTTT.

The rearrangement links TRBV6-5 to TRBJ2-1; D is perhaps TRBD2 (5 bases). Germline values: CDR1 MNHEY, CDR2 SVGAGI. V lost 3 bases to trimming and J lost 4 bases, with 10 bases between them. This CDR3 has 14 amino acids. CDR3 sequence reads: CASSYRGIYNEQFF. CDR3 in DNA: TGTGCCAGCAGTTATCGGGGAATATACAATGAGCAGTTCTTC.

This clonotype was seen a few times. This chain links TRBV12-3 or TRBV12-4 with TRBJ2-1; D unclear. The CDR3 covers 12 residues. The V and J ends lost 6 bases and 11 bases respectively, with 14 bases between them. Written as DNA, the CDR3 is TGTGCCAGCAGCATCCGCTTGGACCAGCAGTTCTTC. Encoded protein: CASSIRLDQQFF.

The V and J genes are TRBV20-1 and TRBJ2-3; D uncertain. CDR1 is DFQATT and CDR2 is SNEGSKA in the germline V gene (reference sequence). The CDR3 is made up of 16 amino acids. Between the trimmed V and J ends, which lost 0 bases and 3 bases, there was a span of 16 bases. The CDR3 loop is CSARDPIRARTDTQYF. Written as DNA, the CDR3 is TGCAGTGCTAGAGATCCCATTCGGGCCCGAACAGATACGCAGTATTTT.